The T cell receptor (beta chain) described here comes from a study of blood T cell repertoires in COVID-19. In the study overall: Material from acute and convalescent COVID-19 was sourced from the United States, Italy and Spain.

Per the authors' pipeline: Amplification with reference gene primers provided the estimates of nucleated cell counts. Data came from immunoSEQ multiplex PCR; TCRdb stores just in-frame clones and leaves some out. From that table come the V and J calls and clone size; the DNA was used to work out D and trimming. The table records some 250,000 clones, over 70% of them present only once. V shed 3 bases and J shed 4 bases, with 4 bases lying between them. Germline values: CDR1 SGHNT, CDR2 YENEEA. This CDR3 has 12 residues. The sequencing input was peripheral blood. The genes are TRBV11-3 and TRBJ1-3; D gene ambiguous. The TCR comes from a woman of 80 years or more with acute or convalescent COVID-19. DNA for the CDR3: TGTGCCAGCAGCTTCGGGGGAAACACCATATATTTT. The encoded protein is CASSFGGNTIYF.